These 27 T cell receptor beta chains were sequenced from one sample in a study of blood T cell repertoires in COVID-19. The table came from immunoSEQ multiplex PCR; TCRdb's copy has only in-frame clones and leaves some out. Among fewer than 150,000 clones listed, approximately 80% were seen once. The specimen sequenced was peripheral blood. These receptors were collected from a man at least 80 years old with acute or convalescent COVID-19.

This chain connects TRBV7-9 to TRBJ2-2; 7 bases fit TRBD1. The ends lost 6 bases at V and 6 bases at J; junction bases unmatched: 7. Per germline, CDR1 SEHNR and CDR2 FQNEAQ (reference sequence). CDR3 length: 14 amino acids. The CDR3 DNA is TGTGCCAGCAGACCCGACAGGGTTGCCGGGGAGCTGTTTTTT. Its translation is CASRPDRVAGELFF.

Only one count was recorded for this clone. The chain is built from TRBV3-1 (or the pseudogene TRBV3-2) and TRBJ2-7; D is possibly TRBD1 (6 bases). V dropped 3 bases and J dropped 0 bases, with 12 bases sitting between them. This CDR3 contains 15 residues. Germline CDR1 and CDR2: LGHDT and YNNKEL (reference sequence). The CDR3 region has the DNA TGTGCCAGCAGCCATTATGACAGGATCTCCTACGAGCAGTACTTC. Translated, it gives CASSHYDRISYEQYF.

This clone was counted a few times. The chain combines TRBV7-2 with TRBJ2-2; D not resolved. Germline V lookup: CDR1 SGHTA, CDR2 FQGNSA. CDR3 length equals 15 residues. Trimming stripped 5 bases from V and 5 bases from J, with 15 bases between. This chain's CDR3 is CASSPLWAETGELFF. As DNA, the CDR3 is TGTGCCAGCAGCCCCCTCTGGGCCGAGACCGGGGAGCTGTTTTTT.

The genes are TRBV28 and TRBJ2-2, with D unclear. V lost 10 bases to trimming and J lost 2 bases, with 11 bases between them. CDR1 and CDR2 from the germline V gene are MDHEN and SYDVKM. The CDR3 spans 13 residues. CDR3 in DNA: TGTGCCACCGAGATTTTCAACACCGGGGAGCTGTTTTTT. The encoded protein is CATEIFNTGELFF.

J is TRBJ2-2 and V is TRBV2, with 7 bases lining up with TRBD1. The CDR3 is 14 amino acids. Germline trimming cut 6 bases from V and 3 bases from J; bases unmatched to any gene: 4. Germline CDR1 reads SNHLY; CDR2 reads FYNNEI. The CDR3 loop is CASRGDRYTGELFF. DNA for the CDR3: TGTGCCAGCAGGGGGGACAGATACACCGGGGAGCTGTTTTTT. The complete variable domain, with remaining parts taken from reference TRBV2 and TRBJ2-2, reads EPEVTQTPSHQVTQMGQEVILRCVPISNHLYFYWYRQILGQKVEFLVSFYNNEISEKSEIFDDQFSVERPDGSNFTLKIRSTKLEDSAMYFCASRGDRYTGELFFGEGSRLTVL.

The V and J genes are TRBV2 and TRBJ2-7; TRBD1 is a possible D gene (6 bases). The V end lost 10 bases, the J end lost 3 bases, and 13 bases lay between the germline ends. Germline V gene lookup returns CDR1 SNHLY and CDR2 FYNNEI. The CDR3 length is 12 residues. The CDR3 loop is CAIQGQNYEQYF. Here the CDR3 DNA reads TGTGCCATCCAAGGACAGAACTACGAGCAGTACTTC.

With regard to this clone: An end of the junction does not agree with germline; a read error may underlie this. The chain carries TRBV4-2 and TRBJ1-3; 7 nucleotides agree with TRBD1. The CDR3 has 14 amino acids. Germline values: CDR1 LGHNA, CDR2 YNFKEQ. CDR3 in DNA: TGTGCCAGCCGCCAGGGGGGTTCTGGAAACACCATATATTTT. Its translation: CASRQGGSGNTIYF.

This clone was seen a handful of times. The chain has TRBV6-1 and TRBJ1-5, with 9 bases that match TRBD1. The CDR3 is made up of 15 amino acids. J was trimmed by 4 bases and V by 2 bases; bases with no gene match: 3. Germline V gene data show CDR1 as MNHNS and CDR2 as SASEGT. The DNA for the CDR3 is TGTGCCAGCAGTGAAAGTGGGACAGGGAATCAGCCCCAGCATTTT. Translation gives CASSESGTGNQPQHF.

This clone was counted at least ten times. The same CDR3 is also encoded by other DNA sequences in this sample. This chain uses TRBV10-3 with TRBJ2-3; 8 bases fit TRBD1. CDR1 ENHRY and CDR2 SYGVKD come from the germline V gene. The CDR3 totals 14 residues. V lost 8 bases and J lost 0; bases outside the gene matches: 4. CDR3 sequence: CAISGQGSTDTQYF. The CDR3 bases are TGTGCCATCTCCGGACAGGGCAGCACAGATACGCAGTATTTT.

The rearrangement joins TRBV3-1 (or the pseudogene TRBV3-2) to TRBJ1-2; 10 nucleotides align to TRBD1. The trim removed 6 bases at V and 2 bases at J, leaving 3 bases unmatched. Germline V gives CDR1 LGHDT, CDR2 YNNKEL (reference sequence). There are 14 residues in the CDR3. The CDR3 bases are TGTGCCAGCAGTCGGACAGGGGGGAACTATGGCTACACCTTC. Amino acids: CASSRTGGNYGYTF.

The chain combines TRBV11-3 with TRBJ1-4; D is unclear. The CDR3 covers 18 residues. From germline, CDR1 is SGHNT and CDR2 YENEEA. V lost 2 bases to trimming and J lost 8 bases, with 24 bases between them. Written as DNA, the CDR3 is TGTGCCAGCAGCTTAAGCCCCTGGCGGAGGCGAGATAAAGAAAAACTGTTTTTT. It codes for CASSLSPWRRRDKEKLFF.

The J gene is TRBJ1-5, the V gene TRBV6-6; 8 nucleotides agree with TRBD1. CDR3 length: 17 residues. J lost 0 bases, V lost 5 bases, and 9 bases had no gene match. The V gene's germline CDR1 is MNHNY and CDR2 SVGAGI (reference sequence). CDR3 in amino acids: CASSPFGQGRSNQPQHF. The CDR3 coding sequence is TGTGCCAGCAGTCCCTTCGGACAGGGTCGTAGCAATCAGCCCCAGCATTTT.

V and J are TRBV7-9 and TRBJ2-3; tentative D call: TRBD2 (6 bases). Germline CDR1 SEHNR, CDR2 FQNEAQ (reference sequence). This CDR3 spans 14 amino acids. Trimming took off 1 base at V and 4 bases at J, with 9 bases between the two ends. In DNA, the CDR3 is TGTGCCAGCAGCTTAGGGGGGGTCCCAGATACGCAGTATTTT. Protein product: CASSLGGVPDTQYF. Supplemented by reference TRBV7-9 and TRBJ2-3, the full variable domain reads DTGVSQNPRHKITKRGQNVTFRCDPISEHNRLYWYRQTLGQGPEFLTYFQNEAQLEKSRLLSDRFSAERPKGSFSTLEIQRTEQGDSAMYLCASSLGGVPDTQYFGPGTRLTVL.

This chain links TRBV7-3 with TRBJ2-3; TRBD2 matches 13 bases. V lost 5 bases to trimming and J lost 1 base; unmatched junction nucleotides: 3. Per germline, CDR1 SGHTA and CDR2 FQGTGA. This CDR3 has 16 residues. The CDR3 sequence: CASSPGTSGGTDTQYF. The CDR3 region has the DNA TGTGCCAGCAGCCCTGGGACTAGCGGGGGCACAGATACGCAGTATTTT.

The V and J genes are TRBV12-5 and TRBJ2-2; 14 bases match TRBD2. V was clipped by 1 base and J by 4 bases; unmatched bases: 5. This CDR3 spans 18 amino acids. Germline CDR1 reads LGHNT; CDR2 reads FRNRAP. CDR3 protein: CASGLGLAGGPSTGELFF. CDR3 in DNA: TGTGCTAGTGGTTTGGGACTAGCGGGGGGGCCTAGCACCGGGGAGCTGTTTTTT. The whole variable domain, remainder taken from reference TRBV12-5 and TRBJ2-2, is DARVTQTPRHKVTEMGQEVTMRCQPILGHNTVFWYRQTMMQGLELLAYFRNRAPLDDSGMPKDRFSAEMPDATLATLKIQPSEPRDSAVYFCASGLGLAGGPSTGELFFGEGSRLTVL.

The rearrangement uses TRBV28 and TRBJ1-1; no clear D. This CDR3 comprises 14 residues. Trimming took 1 base from V and 4 from J, leaving 10 bases between them. Germline CDR1 MDHEN, CDR2 SYDVKM. CDR3 nucleotides: TGTGCCAGCAGTTTATCGTCCTTGCGCACTGAAGCTTTCTTT. Amino acids: CASSLSSLRTEAFF.

The gene calls are TRBV15 and TRBJ2-7; D may be TRBD2 (5 bases). The V and J ends lost 5 bases and 7 bases respectively, with 18 bases between them. The CDR3 loop spans 14 amino acids. Germline assignment: CDR1 LNHNV and CDR2 YYDKDF (reference sequence). DNA for the CDR3: TGTGCCACCAGCTACTCCAGAGTTGGGGAGGAGCAGTACTTC. Amino acid sequence: CATSYSRVGEEQYF.

The rearrangement links TRBV11-2 to TRBJ1-3, with D tentatively TRBD1 (6 bases). There are 16 residues in the CDR3. Germline V gives CDR1 SGHAT, CDR2 FQNNGV. V was shortened by 2 bases and J by 0 bases, with 11 bases between the two germline ends. This CDR3 is CASSLIGQSSGNTIYF. The CDR3 nucleotides read TGTGCCAGCAGCTTAATTGGACAGTCCTCTGGAAACACCATATATTTT. The full variable domain, rest sourced from reference TRBV11-2 and TRBJ1-3, is EAGVAQSPRYKIIEKRQSVAFWCNPISGHATLYWYQQILGQGPKLLIQFQNNGVVDDSQLPKDRFSAERLKGVDSTLKIQPAKLEDSAVYLCASSLIGQSSGNTIYFGEGSWLTVV.

This clone was picked up one time. The chain carries TRBV4-3 and TRBJ2-2; TRBD1 matches 10 bases. This CDR3 contains 14 residues. V shed 5 bases, J shed 6 bases, and the junction held 3 bases outside the gene matches. Germline lookup yields CDR1 LGHNA and CDR2 YSLEER. The CDR3 coding sequence is TGCGCCAGCAGCTTGACAGGGGGCTCCGGGGAGCTGTTTTTT. Amino acids: CASSLTGGSGELFF.

In its sample, this clone was seen once. The rearrangement uses TRBV5-1 and TRBJ1-4, with TRBD1 matching over 7 bases. The CDR3 has 16 amino acids. The junction had 9 bases not matched to a gene; V was cut back by 0 bases and J by 7 bases. CDR1 is SGHRS, CDR2 YFSETQ, per germline. The CDR3 protein is CASSLEGGTETEKLFF. As DNA, the CDR3 is TGCGCCAGCAGCTTGGAGGGCGGGACAGAGACTGAAAAACTGTTTTTT.

The chain employs TRBV6-6 and TRBJ2-7; no clear D gene. The V end was cut by 2 bases, the J end by 8 bases, with 7 bases between. CDR3 length equals 11 residues. Germline CDR1 and CDR2: MNHNY and SVGAGI (reference sequence). In DNA, the CDR3 is TGTGCCAGCAGTTACGGGCAGAAGCAGTACTTC. Amino acids: CASSYGQKQYF.

The chain recombines TRBV21-1 with TRBJ1-6; the D call in the table, TRBD1, was not verified against the DNA. TRBV21-1 is recorded as a pseudogene. The CDR3 is 23 amino acids. In nucleotides, the CDR3 is TGTGCCAGCAGCCTCGGACAGTTACCCTTTTTTTGCTACCCTTTTTTTTATAATTCACCCCTCCACTTT. Translating it yields CASSLGQLPFFCYPFFYNSPLHF.

This chain uses TRBV15 with TRBJ1-2, with 9 positions matching TRBD1. In germline, CDR1 is LNHNV, CDR2 YYDKDF (reference sequence). This CDR3 comprises 15 residues. V gave up 5 bases and J gave up 6 bases; unmatched junction bases: 10. CDR3 nucleotide sequence: TGTGCCACCAGCCGCGAACAGGGGGCGTGGGATGGCTACACCTTC. It is translated as CATSREQGAWDGYTF.

V gene TRBV6-5 combines with J gene TRBJ1-1; 9 bases match TRBD1. The CDR3 length is 14 residues. CDR1 MNHEY and CDR2 SVGAGI come from the germline V gene. Germline trimming cut 9 bases from V and 2 bases from J; bases unmatched to any gene: 7. Here the CDR3 reads CASTPGQGNTEAFF. CDR3 nucleotide sequence: TGTGCCAGTACTCCGGGACAGGGAAACACTGAAGCTTTCTTT.

The chain employs TRBV9 and TRBJ2-3; perhaps TRBD1 as D (5 bases). The germline V gene has CDR1 SGDLS and CDR2 YYNGEE. This CDR3 has 18 residues. The V end lost 0 bases, the J end lost 0 bases, and 17 bases lay between the germline ends. CDR3: CASSVGAGKTFSTDTQYF. The DNA of the CDR3 is TGTGCCAGCAGCGTAGGGGCAGGGAAAACTTTTAGCACAGATACGCAGTATTTT. Complete variable domain (other parts from reference TRBV9 and TRBJ2-3): DSGVTQTPKHLITATGQRVTLRCSPRSGDLSVYWYQQSLDQGLQFLIQYYNGEERAKGNILERFSAQQFPDLHSELNLSSLELGDSALYFCASSVGAGKTFSTDTQYFGPGTRLTVL.

V is TRBV19 and J is TRBJ2-5, with TRBD1 matching 10 bases. Germline CDR1 reads LNHDA; CDR2 reads SQIVND (reference sequence). The CDR3 totals 15 residues. V lost 4 bases, J lost 5 bases, and 7 bases stayed unmatched. The CDR3 is CASSSRQGAQETQYF. The CDR3 DNA reads as TGTGCCAGTAGTAGCAGACAGGGGGCACAGGAGACCCAGTACTTC. The complete variable domain, with remaining parts taken from reference TRBV19 and TRBJ2-5, reads DGGITQSPKYLFRKEGQNVTLSCEQNLNHDAMYWYRQDPGQGLRLIYYSQIVNDFQKGDIAEGYSVSREKKESFPLTVTSAQKNPTAFYLCASSSRQGAQETQYFGPGTRLLVL.

The chain joins TRBV25-1 to TRBJ2-2, with 7 positions matching TRBD1. The length of the CDR3 is 16 residues. V trimming: 4 bases; J trimming: 0 bases; junction bases outside the gene matches: 5. Germline CDR1 and CDR2: MGHDK and SYGVNS. The CDR3, as DNA: TGTGCCAGCAGTGCCTCAGGGGGTCCGAACACCGGGGAGCTGTTTTTT. Encoded protein: CASSASGGPNTGELFF.